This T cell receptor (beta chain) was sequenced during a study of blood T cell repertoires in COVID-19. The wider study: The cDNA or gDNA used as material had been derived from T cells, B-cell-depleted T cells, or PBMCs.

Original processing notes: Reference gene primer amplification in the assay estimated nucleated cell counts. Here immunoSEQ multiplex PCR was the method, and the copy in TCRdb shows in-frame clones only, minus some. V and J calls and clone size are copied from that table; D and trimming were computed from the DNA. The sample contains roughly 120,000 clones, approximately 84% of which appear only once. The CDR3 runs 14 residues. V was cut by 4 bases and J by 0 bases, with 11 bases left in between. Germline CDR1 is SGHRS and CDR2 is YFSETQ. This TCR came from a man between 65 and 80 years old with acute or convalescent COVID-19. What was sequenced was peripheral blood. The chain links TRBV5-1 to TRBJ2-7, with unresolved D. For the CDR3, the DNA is TGCGCCAGCAGCCAACAGACAAGCTCCTACGAGCAGTACTTC. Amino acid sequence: CASSQQTSSYEQYF. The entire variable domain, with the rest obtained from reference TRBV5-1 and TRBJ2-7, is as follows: KAGVTQTPRYLIKTRGQQVTLSCSPISGHRSVSWYQQTPGQGLQFLFEYFSETQRNKGNFPGRFSGRQFSNSRSEMNVSTLELGDSALYLCASSQQTSSYEQYFGPGTRLTVT.